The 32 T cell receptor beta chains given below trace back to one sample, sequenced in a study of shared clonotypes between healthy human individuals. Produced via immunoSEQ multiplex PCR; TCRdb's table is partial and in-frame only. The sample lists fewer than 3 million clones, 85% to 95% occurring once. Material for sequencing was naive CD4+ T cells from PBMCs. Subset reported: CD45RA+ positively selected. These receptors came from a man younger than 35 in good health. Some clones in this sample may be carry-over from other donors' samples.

CDR3 DNA sequence: TGTGCCAGTAGTCCTAGCCCTACGAGGGAGCAGTACTTC. It yields the protein CASSPSPTREQYF. V and J are TRBV19 and TRBJ2-7, with TRBD2 as a possible D gene (5 bases). V was clipped by 5 bases and J by 7 bases, with 15 bases between them. The CDR3 runs 13 residues. CDR1 LNHDA and CDR2 SQIVND come from the germline V gene (reference sequence).

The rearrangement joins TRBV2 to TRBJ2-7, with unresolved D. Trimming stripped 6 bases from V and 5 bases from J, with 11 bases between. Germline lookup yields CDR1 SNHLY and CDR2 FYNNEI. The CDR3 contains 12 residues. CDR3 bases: TGTGCCAGCAGGGGCAGCAAACACGAGCAGTACTTC. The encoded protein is CASRGSKHEQYF.

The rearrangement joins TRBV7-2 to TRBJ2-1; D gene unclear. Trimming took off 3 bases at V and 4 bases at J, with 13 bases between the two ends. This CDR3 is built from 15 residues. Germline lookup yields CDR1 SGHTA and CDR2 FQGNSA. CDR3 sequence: CASSFRPHLYNEQFF. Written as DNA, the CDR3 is TGTGCCAGCAGCTTCAGACCCCATCTTTACAATGAGCAGTTCTTC.

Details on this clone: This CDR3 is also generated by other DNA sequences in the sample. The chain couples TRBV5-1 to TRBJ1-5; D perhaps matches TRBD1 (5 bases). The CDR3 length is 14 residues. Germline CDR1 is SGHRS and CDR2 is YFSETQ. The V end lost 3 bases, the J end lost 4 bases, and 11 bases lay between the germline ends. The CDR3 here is CASSSGTDNQPQHF. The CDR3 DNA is TGCGCCAGCAGCTCTGGGACCGATAATCAGCCCCAGCATTTT.

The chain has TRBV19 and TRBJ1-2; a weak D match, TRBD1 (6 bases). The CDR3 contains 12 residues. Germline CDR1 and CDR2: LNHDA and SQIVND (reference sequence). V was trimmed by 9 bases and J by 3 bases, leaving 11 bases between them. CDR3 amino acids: CASGRTDYGYTF. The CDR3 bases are TGTGCCAGCGGTCGGACAGACTATGGCTACACCTTC.

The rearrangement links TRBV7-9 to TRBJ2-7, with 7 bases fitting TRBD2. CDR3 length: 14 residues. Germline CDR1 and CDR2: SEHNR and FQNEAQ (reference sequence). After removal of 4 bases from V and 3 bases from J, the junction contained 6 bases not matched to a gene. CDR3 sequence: CASSSAGAGYEQYF. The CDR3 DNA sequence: TGTGCCAGCAGCTCGGCGGGAGCCGGCTACGAGCAGTACTTC.

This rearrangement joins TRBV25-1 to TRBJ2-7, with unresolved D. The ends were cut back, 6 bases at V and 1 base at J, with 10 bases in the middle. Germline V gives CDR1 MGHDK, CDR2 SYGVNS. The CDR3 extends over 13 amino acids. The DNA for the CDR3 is TGTGCCAGCAGATCGGACCGATCCTACGAGCAGTACTTC. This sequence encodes CASRSDRSYEQYF.

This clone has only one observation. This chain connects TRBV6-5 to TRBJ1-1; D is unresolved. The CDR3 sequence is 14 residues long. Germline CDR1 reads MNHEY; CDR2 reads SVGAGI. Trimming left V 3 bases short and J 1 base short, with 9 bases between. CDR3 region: CASSYIGRNTEAFF. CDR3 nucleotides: TGTGCCAGCAGTTATATTGGACGGAACACTGAAGCTTTCTTT.

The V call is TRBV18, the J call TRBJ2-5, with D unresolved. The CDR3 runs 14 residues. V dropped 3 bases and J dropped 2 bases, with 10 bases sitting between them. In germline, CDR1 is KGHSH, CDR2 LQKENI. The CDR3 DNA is TGTGCCAGCTCACCTAGGTCTAAGCAAGAGACCCAGTACTTC. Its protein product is CASSPRSKQETQYF.

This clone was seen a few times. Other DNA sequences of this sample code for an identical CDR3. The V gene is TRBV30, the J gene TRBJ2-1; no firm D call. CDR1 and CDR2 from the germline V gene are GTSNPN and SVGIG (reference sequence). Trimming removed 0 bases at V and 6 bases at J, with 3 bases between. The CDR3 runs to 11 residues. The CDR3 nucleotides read TGTGCCTGGAGTGTAGCCAATGAGCAGTTCTTC. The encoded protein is CAWSVANEQFF.

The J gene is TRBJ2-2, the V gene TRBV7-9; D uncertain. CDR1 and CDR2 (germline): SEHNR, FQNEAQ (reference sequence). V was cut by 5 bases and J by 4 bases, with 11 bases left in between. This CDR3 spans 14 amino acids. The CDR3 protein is CASSPEAVTGELFF. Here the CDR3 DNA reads TGTGCCAGCAGCCCGGAAGCTGTCACCGGGGAGCTGTTTTTT.

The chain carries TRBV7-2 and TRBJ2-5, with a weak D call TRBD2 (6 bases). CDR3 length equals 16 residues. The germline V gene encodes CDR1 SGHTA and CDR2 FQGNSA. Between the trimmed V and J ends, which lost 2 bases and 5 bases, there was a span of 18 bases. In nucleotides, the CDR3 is TGTGCCAGCAGCTTATTCGGGAGAGACGAGGGGGAGACCCAGTACTTC. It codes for CASSLFGRDEGETQYF.

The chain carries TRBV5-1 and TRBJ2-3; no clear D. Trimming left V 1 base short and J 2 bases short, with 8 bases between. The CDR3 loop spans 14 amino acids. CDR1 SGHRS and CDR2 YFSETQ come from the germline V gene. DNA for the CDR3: TGCGCCAGCAGCTTGTCTAGAGTCACAGATACGCAGTATTTT. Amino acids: CASSLSRVTDTQYF.

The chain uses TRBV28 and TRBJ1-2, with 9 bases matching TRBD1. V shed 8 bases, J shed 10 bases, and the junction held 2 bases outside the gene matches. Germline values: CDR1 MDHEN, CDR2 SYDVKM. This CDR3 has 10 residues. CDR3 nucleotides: TGTGCCAGCCGGACAGGGGACTACACCTTC. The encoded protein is CASRTGDYTF.

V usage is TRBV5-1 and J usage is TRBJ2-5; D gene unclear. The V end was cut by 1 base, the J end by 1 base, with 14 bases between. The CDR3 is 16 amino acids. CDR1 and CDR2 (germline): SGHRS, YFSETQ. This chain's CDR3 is CASSLNGGGRQETQYF. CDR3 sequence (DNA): TGCGCCAGCAGCTTGAACGGCGGTGGCCGCCAAGAGACCCAGTACTTC. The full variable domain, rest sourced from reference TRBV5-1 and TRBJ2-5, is KAGVTQTPRYLIKTRGQQVTLSCSPISGHRSVSWYQQTPGQGLQFLFEYFSETQRNKGNFPGRFSGRQFSNSRSEMNVSTLELGDSALYLCASSLNGGGRQETQYFGPGTRLLVL.

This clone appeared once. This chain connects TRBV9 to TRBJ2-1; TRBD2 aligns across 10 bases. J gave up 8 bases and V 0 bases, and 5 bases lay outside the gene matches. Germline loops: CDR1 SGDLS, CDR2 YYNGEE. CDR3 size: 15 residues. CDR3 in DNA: TGTGCCAGCAGCGTAGTAGCGGGAGGTAACTATGAGCAGTTCTTC. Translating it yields CASSVVAGGNYEQFF. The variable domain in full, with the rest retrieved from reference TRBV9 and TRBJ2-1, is DSGVTQTPKHLITATGQRVTLRCSPRSGDLSVYWYQQSLDQGLQFLIQYYNGEERAKGNILERFSAQQFPDLHSELNLSSLELGDSALYFCASSVVAGGNYEQFFGPGTRLTVL.

The CDR3 loop is CASSTATEGFYGYTF. The CDR3 DNA is TGTGCCAGCAGCACCGCCACCGAGGGATTCTATGGCTACACCTTC. The rearrangement joins TRBV21-1 to TRBJ1-2. TRBV21-1 is a documented pseudogene. The CDR3 covers 15 residues.

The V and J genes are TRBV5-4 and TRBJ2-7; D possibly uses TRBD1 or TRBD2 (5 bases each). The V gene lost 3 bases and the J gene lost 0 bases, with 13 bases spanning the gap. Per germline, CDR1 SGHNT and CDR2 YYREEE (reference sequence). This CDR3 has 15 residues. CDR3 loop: CASSSAGGASYEQYF. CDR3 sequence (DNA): TGTGCCAGCAGCTCAGCTGGGGGAGCCTCCTACGAGCAGTACTTC.

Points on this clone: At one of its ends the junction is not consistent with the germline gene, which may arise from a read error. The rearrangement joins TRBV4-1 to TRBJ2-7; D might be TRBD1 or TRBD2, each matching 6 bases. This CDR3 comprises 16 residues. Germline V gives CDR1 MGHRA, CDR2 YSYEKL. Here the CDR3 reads CASSQDRGVLSNEQYF. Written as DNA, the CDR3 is TGCGCCAGCAGCCAAGATAGGGGGGTACTCTCCAACGAGCAGTACTTC.

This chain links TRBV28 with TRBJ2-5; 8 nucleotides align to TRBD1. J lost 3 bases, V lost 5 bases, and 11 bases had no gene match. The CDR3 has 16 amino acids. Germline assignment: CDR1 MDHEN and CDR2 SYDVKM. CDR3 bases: TGTGCCAGCAGTCCCCAGGGGAGGACAGGGAAAGAGACCCAGTACTTC. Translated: CASSPQGRTGKETQYF.

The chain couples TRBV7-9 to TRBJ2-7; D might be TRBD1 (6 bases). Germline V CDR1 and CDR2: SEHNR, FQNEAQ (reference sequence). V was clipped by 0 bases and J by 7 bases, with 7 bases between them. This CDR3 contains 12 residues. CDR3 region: CASSLAGTEQYF. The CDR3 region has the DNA TGTGCCAGCAGCTTAGCTGGGACAGAGCAGTACTTC.

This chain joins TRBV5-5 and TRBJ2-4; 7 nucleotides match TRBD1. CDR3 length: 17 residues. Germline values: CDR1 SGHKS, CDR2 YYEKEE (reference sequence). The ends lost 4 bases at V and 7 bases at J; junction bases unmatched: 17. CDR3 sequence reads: CASSGDGDSFRGNIQYF. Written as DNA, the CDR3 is TGTGCCAGCAGCGGGGATGGGGACAGCTTCCGAGGGAACATTCAGTACTTC.

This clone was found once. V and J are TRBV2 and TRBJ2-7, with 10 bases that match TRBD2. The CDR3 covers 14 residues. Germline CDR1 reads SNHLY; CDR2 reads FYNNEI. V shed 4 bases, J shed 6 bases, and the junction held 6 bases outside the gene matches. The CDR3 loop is CASSVLAGVPEQYF. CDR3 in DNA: TGTGCCAGCAGTGTCCTAGCGGGAGTACCCGAGCAGTACTTC.

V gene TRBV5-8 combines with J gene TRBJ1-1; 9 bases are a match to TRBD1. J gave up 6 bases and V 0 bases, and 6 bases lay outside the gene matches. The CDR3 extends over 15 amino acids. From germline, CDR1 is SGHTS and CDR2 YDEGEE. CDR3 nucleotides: TGTGCCAGCAGCTTGGACAGGGGGCGCTTCCCTGAAGCTTTCTTT. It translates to CASSLDRGRFPEAFF. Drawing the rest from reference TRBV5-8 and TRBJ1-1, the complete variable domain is EAGVTQSPTHLIKTRGQQATLRCSPISGHTSVYWYQQALGLGLQFLLWYDEGEERNRGNFPPRFSGRQFPNYSSELNVNALELEDSALYLCASSLDRGRFPEAFFGQGTRLTVV.

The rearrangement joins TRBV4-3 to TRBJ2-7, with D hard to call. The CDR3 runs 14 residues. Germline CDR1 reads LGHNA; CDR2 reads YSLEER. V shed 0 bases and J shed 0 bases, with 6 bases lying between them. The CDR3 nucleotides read TGCGCCAGCAGCCAAGAGACGGCCTCCTACGAGCAGTACTTC. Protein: CASSQETASYEQYF.

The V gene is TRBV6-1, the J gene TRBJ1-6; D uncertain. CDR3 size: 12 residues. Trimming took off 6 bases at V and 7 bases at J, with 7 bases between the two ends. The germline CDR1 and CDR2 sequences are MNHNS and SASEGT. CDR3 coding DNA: TGTGCCAGCAGCCCCATCAATTCACCCCTCCACTTT. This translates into CASSPINSPLHF.

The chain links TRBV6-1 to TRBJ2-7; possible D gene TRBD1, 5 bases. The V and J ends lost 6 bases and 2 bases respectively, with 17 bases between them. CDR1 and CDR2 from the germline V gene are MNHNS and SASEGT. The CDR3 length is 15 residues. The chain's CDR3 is CASRKGNGQAYEQYF. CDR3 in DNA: TGTGCCAGCAGGAAGGGGAACGGTCAGGCCTACGAGCAGTACTTC.

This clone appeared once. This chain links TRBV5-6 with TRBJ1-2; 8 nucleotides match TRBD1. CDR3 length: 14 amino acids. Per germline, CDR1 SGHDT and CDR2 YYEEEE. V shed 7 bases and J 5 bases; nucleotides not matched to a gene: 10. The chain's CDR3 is CASGGSGGGYGYTF. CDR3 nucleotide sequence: TGTGCCAGCGGAGGATCAGGGGGCGGTTATGGCTACACCTTC.

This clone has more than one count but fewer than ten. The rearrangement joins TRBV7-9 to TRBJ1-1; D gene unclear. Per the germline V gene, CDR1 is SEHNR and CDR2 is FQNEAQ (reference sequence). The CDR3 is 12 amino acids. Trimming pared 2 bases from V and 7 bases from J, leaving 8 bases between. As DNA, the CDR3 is TGTGCCAGCAGCTTACTGTCTGTTGAAGCTTTCTTT. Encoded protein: CASSLLSVEAFF.

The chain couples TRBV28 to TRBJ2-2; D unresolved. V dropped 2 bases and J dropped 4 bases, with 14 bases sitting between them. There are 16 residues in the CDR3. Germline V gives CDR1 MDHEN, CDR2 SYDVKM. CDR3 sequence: CASSLNPTLSTGELFF. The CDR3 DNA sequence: TGTGCCAGCAGTTTAAATCCTACCCTGAGCACCGGGGAGCTGTTTTTT. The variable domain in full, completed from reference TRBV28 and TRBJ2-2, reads DVKVTQSSRYLVKRTGEKVFLECVQDMDHENMFWYRQDPGLGLRLIYFSYDVKMKEKGDIPEGYSVSREKKERFSLILESASTNQTSMYLCASSLNPTLSTGELFFGEGSRLTVL.

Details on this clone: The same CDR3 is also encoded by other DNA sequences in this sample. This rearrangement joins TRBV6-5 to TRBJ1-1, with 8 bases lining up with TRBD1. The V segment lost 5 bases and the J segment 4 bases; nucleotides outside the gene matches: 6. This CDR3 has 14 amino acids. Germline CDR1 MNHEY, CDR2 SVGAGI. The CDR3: CASSRGQGVTEAFF. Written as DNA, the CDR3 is TGTGCCAGCAGTAGAGGACAGGGCGTCACTGAAGCTTTCTTT.

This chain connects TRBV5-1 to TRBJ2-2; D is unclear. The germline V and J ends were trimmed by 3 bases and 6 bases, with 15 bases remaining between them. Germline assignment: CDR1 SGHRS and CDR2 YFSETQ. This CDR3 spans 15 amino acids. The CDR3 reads CASSWVGQVSGELFF. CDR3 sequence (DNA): TGCGCCAGCAGCTGGGTAGGGCAGGTGTCCGGGGAGCTGTTTTTT.